One sample yielded the 12 T cell receptor beta chains listed below, sequenced in a study of patients and donors after allogeneic stem cell transplantation. Each CDR3 protein gets one entry after TCRdb re-called the RT-PCR reads with MiXCR. The table shows fewer than 30,000 distinct CDR3 sequences, with around 7.4% occurring only once. Sequencing input: blood, either unsorted or a sorted T cell fraction (not recorded which). These TCRs come from a human donor who was either an allogeneic HSCT recipient or a stem cell or donor lymphocyte infusion donor (not recorded which). It is not recorded whose cells these are; they may come from a transplant donor.

The rearrangement links TRBV4-1 to TRBJ2-3; D uncertain. The V end was cut by 0 bases, the J end by 5 bases, with 3 bases between. CDR1 is MGHRA, CDR2 YSYEKL, per germline. This CDR3 spans 12 amino acids. CDR3 region: CASSQDGDTQYF. The CDR3 nucleotides read TGCGCCAGCAGCCAAGATGGAGATACGCAGTATTTT.

The CDR3 loop is CASSYRGIRDTQYF. The CDR3 DNA reads TGTGCCAGCAGTTACAGGGGTATCAGAGATACGCAGTATTTT. The rearrangement links TRBV6-2 or TRBV6-3 to TRBJ2-3; D is possibly TRBD1 (5 bases). V lost 2 bases, J lost 5 bases, and 11 bases lay in between. This CDR3 has 14 residues. Germline assignment: CDR1 MNHEY and CDR2 SVGEGT.

V usage is TRBV27 and J usage is TRBJ2-1; 8 bases fit TRBD2. Germline V gives CDR1 MNHEY, CDR2 SMNVEV (reference sequence). The CDR3 has 16 residues. Trimming at V came to 4 bases and at J to 2 bases, leaving 7 bases not matched to a gene. The CDR3 DNA sequence: TGTGCCAGCAGTTCGGAGTGGCGGGAGGCCTACAATGAGCAGTTCTTC. Encoded protein: CASSSEWREAYNEQFF.

This clonotype came up a few times. J is TRBJ1-1 and V is TRBV7-9; a weak D match, TRBD1 (5 bases). Trimming took off 7 bases at V and 0 bases at J, with 12 bases between the two ends. This CDR3 is 14 amino acids long. Germline V gene lookup returns CDR1 SEHNR and CDR2 FQNEAQ (reference sequence). In nucleotides, the CDR3 is TGTGCCAGCACCCTAGACAGCCTGAACACTGAAGCTTTCTTT. It translates to CASTLDSLNTEAFF.

This chain joins TRBV9 and TRBJ2-3; possible D gene TRBD1, 5 bases. This CDR3 spans 16 amino acids. Germline CDR1 SGDLS, CDR2 YYNGEE. V was shortened by 0 bases and J by 1 base, with 12 bases between the two germline ends. The CDR3 region has the DNA TGTGCCAGCAGCGTAGCTGTCAGGGTAGGCACAGATACGCAGTATTTT. Translated: CASSVAVRVGTDTQYF.

With regard to this clonotype: A much larger clone differs from this one at a single base, so this may be a read error. The chain couples TRBV2 to TRBJ2-5, with a weak D call TRBD2 (6 bases). Trimming shortened V by 6 bases and J by 8 bases, and 19 bases separated the two germline ends. The CDR3 sequence is 14 residues long. Germline V CDR1 and CDR2: SNHLY, FYNNEI. CDR3 in amino acids: CASSLRAWGDTQYF. The CDR3 DNA is TGTGCCAGCAGCCTCAGGGCTTGGGGGGATACCCAGTACTTC. Supplemented by reference TRBV2 and TRBJ2-5, the full variable domain reads EPEVTQTPSHQVTQMGQEVILRCVPISNHLYFYWYRQILGQKVEFLVSFYNNEISEKSEIFDDQFSVERPDGSNFTLKIRSTKLEDSAMYFCASSLRAWGDTQYFGPGTRLLVL.

This clonotype was counted at least ten times. V gene TRBV10-3 combines with J gene TRBJ1-3, with D possibly matching TRBD1 (6 bases). This CDR3 region has 14 residues. Trimming stripped 6 bases from V and 2 bases from J, with 11 bases between. The germline CDR1 and CDR2 sequences are ENHRY and SYGVKD. The CDR3 spells CAIRTGLTGNTIYF. For the CDR3, the DNA is TGTGCCATCAGAACAGGGTTAACTGGAAACACCATATATTTT.

This clonotype was counted only a few times. The chain recombines TRBV9 with TRBJ2-7; 10 nucleotides match TRBD1. The junction had 7 bases not matched to a gene; V was cut back by 0 bases and J by 4 bases. CDR1 and CDR2 (germline): SGDLS, YYNGEE. The CDR3 is 16 amino acids. Here the CDR3 reads CASSVGPTGGAYEQYF. CDR3 nucleotides: TGTGCCAGCAGCGTAGGCCCGACAGGGGGCGCTTACGAGCAGTACTTC.

This clonotype turned up a few times. This sequence joins TRBV19 and TRBJ1-1; unclear D gene. V lost 6 bases and J lost 4, with 12 bases in between. The CDR3 is 13 amino acids. The germline V gene has CDR1 LNHDA and CDR2 SQIVND (reference sequence). CDR3 in amino acids: CASSVTSRTEAFF. DNA for the CDR3: TGTGCCAGTAGCGTCACCTCCCGCACTGAAGCTTTCTTT. Looking up the rest from reference TRBV19 and TRBJ1-1 gives the full variable domain: DGGITQSPKYLFRKEGQNVTLSCEQNLNHDAMYWYRQDPGQGLRLIYYSQIVNDFQKGDIAEGYSVSREKKESFPLTVTSAQKNPTAFYLCASSVTSRTEAFFGQGTRLTVV.

The V and J genes are TRBV6-5 and TRBJ1-4, with a tentative D call TRBD1 (6 bases). V was cut by 4 bases and J by 10 bases, with 16 bases left in between. This CDR3 spans 14 amino acids. CDR1 MNHEY and CDR2 SVGAGI come from the germline V gene. In nucleotides, the CDR3 is TGTGCCAGCAGTTTCGGGACACCTCTCAGAAAACTGTTTTTT. Amino acids: CASSFGTPLRKLFF.

The rearrangement links TRBV28 to TRBJ2-4; 8 nucleotides agree with TRBD2. CDR3 length: 14 amino acids. The J segment lost 3 bases and the V segment lost 10 bases, leaving 8 bases of the junction unmatched. CDR1 and CDR2 from the germline V gene are MDHEN and SYDVKM. The CDR3 spells CATRTGGVKNIQYF. The CDR3 DNA sequence: TGTGCCACCCGAACGGGAGGGGTCAAAAACATTCAGTACTTC.

This clonotype was picked up many times. The chain has TRBV7-3 and TRBJ2-1; tentative D call: TRBD2 (6 bases). Germline CDR1 is SGHTA and CDR2 is FQGTGA. This CDR3 spans 13 amino acids. Trimming pared 6 bases from V and 10 bases from J, leaving 16 bases between. The CDR3 loop reads CASRPGSAGEQFF. CDR3 in DNA: TGTGCCAGCAGACCGGGGTCGGCGGGAGAGCAGTTCTTC.